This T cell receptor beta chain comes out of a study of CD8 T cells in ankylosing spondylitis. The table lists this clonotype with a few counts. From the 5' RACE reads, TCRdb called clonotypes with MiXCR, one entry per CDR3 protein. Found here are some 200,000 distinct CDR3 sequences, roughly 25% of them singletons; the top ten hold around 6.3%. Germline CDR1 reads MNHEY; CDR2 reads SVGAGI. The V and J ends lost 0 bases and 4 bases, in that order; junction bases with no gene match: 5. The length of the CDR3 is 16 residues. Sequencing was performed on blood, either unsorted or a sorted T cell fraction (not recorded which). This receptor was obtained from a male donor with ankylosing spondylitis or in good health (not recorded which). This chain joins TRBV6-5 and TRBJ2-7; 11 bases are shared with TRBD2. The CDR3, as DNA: TGTGCCAGCAGTTACTCTTGGCTAGCGGGAGGTTACGAGCAGTACTTC. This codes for CASSYSWLAGGYEQYF.